This TCR beta chain was retrieved from a study of graft-versus-host responses after intestinal transplantation. Clones were read by immunoSEQ multiplex PCR, and TCRdb kept only the in-frame ones, dropping some. The profile shows about 20,000 clones, approximately 86% of them singletons. This CDR3 spans 18 amino acids. With 2 bases removed from V and 0 bases from J, the gap between germline ends came to 18 bases. Per the germline V gene, CDR1 is SGHDT and CDR2 is YYEEEE. This sequence was found in a human patient who received an intestinal transplant, so some T cells may come from the graft donor. The sequences come from PBMCs, collected 230 to 240 days after intestinal transplant. The V gene is TRBV5-6, the J gene TRBJ2-1; possibly TRBD2 for D (6 bases). Written as DNA, the CDR3 is TGTGCCAGCAGCTTTACACACACGTTGGGGGGCTCCTACAATGAGCAGTTCTTC. Translated: CASSFTHTLGGSYNEQFF. Supplemented by reference TRBV5-6 and TRBJ2-1, the full variable domain reads DAGVTQSPTHLIKTRGQQVTLRCSPKSGHDTVSWYQQALGQGPQFIFQYYEEEERQRGNFPDRFSGHQFPNYSSELNVNALLLGDSALYLCASSFTHTLGGSYNEQFFGPGTRLTVL.